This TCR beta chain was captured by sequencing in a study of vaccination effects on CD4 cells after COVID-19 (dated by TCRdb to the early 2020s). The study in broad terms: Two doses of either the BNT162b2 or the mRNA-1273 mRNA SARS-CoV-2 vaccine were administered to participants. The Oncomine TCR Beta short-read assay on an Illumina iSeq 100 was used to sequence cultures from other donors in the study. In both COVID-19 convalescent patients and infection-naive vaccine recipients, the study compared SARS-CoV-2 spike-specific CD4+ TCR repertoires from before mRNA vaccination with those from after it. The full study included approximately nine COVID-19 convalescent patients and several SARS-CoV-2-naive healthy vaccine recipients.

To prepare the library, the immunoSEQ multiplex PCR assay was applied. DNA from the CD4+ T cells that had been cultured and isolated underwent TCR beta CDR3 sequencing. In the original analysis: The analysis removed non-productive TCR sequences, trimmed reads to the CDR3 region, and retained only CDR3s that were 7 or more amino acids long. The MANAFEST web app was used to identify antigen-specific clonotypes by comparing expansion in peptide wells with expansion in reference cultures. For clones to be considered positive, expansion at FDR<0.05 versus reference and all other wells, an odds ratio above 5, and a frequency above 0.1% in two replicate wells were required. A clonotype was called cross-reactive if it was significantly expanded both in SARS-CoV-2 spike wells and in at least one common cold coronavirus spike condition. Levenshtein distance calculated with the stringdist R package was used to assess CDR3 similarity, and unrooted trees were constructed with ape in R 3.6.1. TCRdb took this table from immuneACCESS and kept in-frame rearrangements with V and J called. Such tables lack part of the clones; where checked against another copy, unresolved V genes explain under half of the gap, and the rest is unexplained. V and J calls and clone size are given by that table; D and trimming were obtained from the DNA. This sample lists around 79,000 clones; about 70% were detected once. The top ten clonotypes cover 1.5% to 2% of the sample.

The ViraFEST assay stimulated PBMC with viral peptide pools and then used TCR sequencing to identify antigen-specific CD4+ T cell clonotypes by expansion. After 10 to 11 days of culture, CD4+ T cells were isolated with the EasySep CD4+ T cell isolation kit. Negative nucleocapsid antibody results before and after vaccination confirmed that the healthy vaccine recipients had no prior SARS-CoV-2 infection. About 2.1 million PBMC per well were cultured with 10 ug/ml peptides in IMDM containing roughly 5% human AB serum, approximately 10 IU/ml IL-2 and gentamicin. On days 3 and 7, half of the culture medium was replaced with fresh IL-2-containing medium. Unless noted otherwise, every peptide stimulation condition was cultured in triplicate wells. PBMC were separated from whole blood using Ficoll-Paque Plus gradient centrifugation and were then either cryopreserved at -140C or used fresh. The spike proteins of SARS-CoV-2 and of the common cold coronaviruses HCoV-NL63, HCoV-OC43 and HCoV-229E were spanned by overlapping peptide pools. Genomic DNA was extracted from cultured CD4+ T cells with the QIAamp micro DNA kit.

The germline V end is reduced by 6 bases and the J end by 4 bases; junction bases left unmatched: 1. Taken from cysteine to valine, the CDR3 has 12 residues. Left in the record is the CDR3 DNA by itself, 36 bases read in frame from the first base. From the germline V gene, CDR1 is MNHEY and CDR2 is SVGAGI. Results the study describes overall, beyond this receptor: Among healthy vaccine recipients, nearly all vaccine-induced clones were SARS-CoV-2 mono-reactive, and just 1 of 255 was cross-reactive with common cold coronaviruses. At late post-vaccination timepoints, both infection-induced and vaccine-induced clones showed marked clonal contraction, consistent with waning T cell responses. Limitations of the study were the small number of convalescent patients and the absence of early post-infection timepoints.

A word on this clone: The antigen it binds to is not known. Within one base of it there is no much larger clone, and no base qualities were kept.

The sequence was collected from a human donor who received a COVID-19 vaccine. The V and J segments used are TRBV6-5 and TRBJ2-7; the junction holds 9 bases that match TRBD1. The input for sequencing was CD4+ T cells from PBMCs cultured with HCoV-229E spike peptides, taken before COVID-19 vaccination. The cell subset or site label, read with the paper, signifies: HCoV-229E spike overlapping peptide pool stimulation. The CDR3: CASRGQGYEQYV. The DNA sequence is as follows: TGTGCCAGCAGGGGACAGGGTTACGAGCAGTACGTC.